The 22 T cell receptor beta chains listed next were all sequenced from one sample in a study of T cell repertoires in cytomegalovirus infection. A single record per CDR3 protein comes from TCRdb applying MiXCR to the reads. The profile shows more than 400,000 distinct CDR3 sequences, 26% of them singletons. Input material: PBMCs. The receptors derive from a human donor in good health (CMV status not recorded). Some clones in this sample may be carry-over from other donors' samples.

This clonotype was seen repeatedly, ten times or more. The chain combines TRBV7-2 with TRBJ1-6, with D maybe TRBD1 (5 bases). CDR3 size: 15 residues. Trimming left V 1 base short and J 8 bases short, with 12 bases between. The germline V gene has CDR1 SGHTA and CDR2 FQGNSA. The CDR3 bases are TGTGCCAGCAGCTTAGAGGGGCCCAGGGATTCACCCCTCCACTTT. This sequence encodes CASSLEGPRDSPLHF.

This clonotype was found many times. The chain carries TRBV7-9 and TRBJ1-1; no clear D. The germline V and J ends were trimmed by 3 bases and 6 bases, with 14 bases remaining between them. Germline CDR1 reads SEHNR; CDR2 reads FQNEAQ (reference sequence). The CDR3 consists of 14 residues. The DNA for the CDR3 is TGTGCCAGCAGCTTGGTTCTGGGCAACCCTGAAGCTTTCTTT. Protein product: CASSLVLGNPEAFF.

The rearrangement uses TRBV19 and TRBJ2-1; the D gene is possibly TRBD2 (5 bases). The CDR3 has 15 amino acids. The germline CDR1 and CDR2 sequences are LNHDA and SQIVND (reference sequence). V was clipped by 2 bases and J by 4 bases, with 12 bases between them. CDR3 protein: CASSIPLLDYNEQFF. CDR3 in DNA: TGTGCCAGTAGTATACCCCTACTAGATTACAATGAGCAGTTCTTC.

Ten or more counts support this clonotype. The V call is TRBV7-2, the J call TRBJ1-5; D is unclear. The germline CDR1 and CDR2 sequences are SGHTA and FQGNSA. The CDR3 spans 13 residues. The V end was cut by 1 base, the J end by 6 bases, with 7 bases between. CDR3 DNA sequence: TGTGCCAGCAGCTTAGATCGGTCTCAGCCCCAGCATTTT. Protein: CASSLDRSQPQHF.

This clonotype was recorded at least ten times. This chain joins TRBV7-2 and TRBJ1-4; D possibly corresponds to TRBD1 (6 bases). Germline V gives CDR1 SGHTA, CDR2 FQGNSA. CDR3 length: 15 residues. V shed 1 base and J shed 8 bases, with 14 bases lying between them. The CDR3 DNA reads TGTGCCAGCAGCTTAGAGCCGGGGGCGCGGGAAAAACTGTTTTTT. Translating gives CASSLEPGAREKLFF.

This clonotype was detected only a few times. V and J are TRBV5-4 and TRBJ2-5, with D possibly being TRBD2 (7 bases). There are 15 residues in the CDR3. V gave up 0 bases and J gave up 4 bases, with 13 bases separating them. Germline V gene sequence: CDR1 SGHNT, CDR2 YYREEE (reference sequence). The CDR3 nucleotides read TGTGCCAGCAGCTTGGAGGGGGTAGCGGGAGAGACCCAGTACTTC. Amino acids: CASSLEGVAGETQYF.

Only a few counts were recorded for this clonotype. V and J are TRBV11-2 and TRBJ2-1; 13 bases map to TRBD2. The CDR3 extends over 17 amino acids. The ends lost 0 bases at V and 5 bases at J; junction bases unmatched: 4. The germline CDR1 and CDR2 sequences are SGHAT and FQNNGV. Written as DNA, the CDR3 is TGTGCCAGCAGCTTAGATCGACTAGCGGGGGGACACAATGAGCAGTTCTTC. Its translation is CASSLDRLAGGHNEQFF.

This chain uses TRBV19 with TRBJ1-2, with D unresolved. CDR1 and CDR2 from the germline V gene are LNHDA and SQIVND (reference sequence). The CDR3 sequence is 12 residues long. With 7 bases removed from V and 8 bases from J, the gap between germline ends came to 14 bases. CDR3 DNA sequence: TGTGCCAGTACCCAACGGCCGGGGGGCTACACCTTC. Protein: CASTQRPGGYTF. The whole variable domain, remainder taken from reference TRBV19 and TRBJ1-2, is DGGITQSPKYLFRKEGQNVTLSCEQNLNHDAMYWYRQDPGQGLRLIYYSQIVNDFQKGDIAEGYSVSREKKESFPLTVTSAQKNPTAFYLCASTQRPGGYTFGSGTRLTVV.

V is TRBV18 and J is TRBJ2-4; TRBD2 aligns across 7 bases. CDR3 length equals 17 residues. Germline V lookup: CDR1 KGHSH, CDR2 LQKENI. With V trimmed by 0 bases and J by 0 bases, 5 bases remained unmatched. CDR3 nucleotides: TGTGCCAGCTCACCACCGAATGCGGGAGTAGCCAAAAACATTCAGTACTTC. Protein product: CASSPPNAGVAKNIQYF.

The V call is TRBV20-1, the J call TRBJ1-2, with TRBD1 matching over 8 bases. Germline V CDR1 and CDR2: DFQATT, SNEGSKA (reference sequence). This CDR3 is 16 amino acids long. The ends lost 1 base at V and 7 bases at J; junction bases unmatched: 14. This chain's CDR3 is CSARAGQGIRIIGYTF. For the CDR3, the DNA is TGCAGTGCTAGAGCCGGACAGGGTATAAGGATCATTGGCTACACCTTC.

This clonotype was detected a few times. The rearrangement uses TRBV11-2 and TRBJ2-1; 15 bases line up with TRBD2. The CDR3 is made up of 18 amino acids. Germline CDR1 SGHAT, CDR2 FQNNGV. V shed 5 bases, J shed 9 bases, and the junction held 14 bases outside the gene matches. The CDR3 loop is CASSRTSGRANPLLEQFF. The CDR3, as DNA: TGTGCCAGCAGCCGGACTAGCGGGAGGGCCAATCCCCTTCTTGAGCAGTTCTTC.

The V and J genes are TRBV10-3 and TRBJ2-7, with 7 bases fitting TRBD2. The CDR3 extends over 18 amino acids. The germline V gene encodes CDR1 ENHRY and CDR2 SYGVKD. J lost 7 bases, V lost 4 bases, and 22 bases had no gene match. The CDR3 loop reads CAISVNPITRLAAGEQYF. CDR3 in DNA: TGTGCCATCAGTGTGAACCCCATTACTCGGCTAGCGGCAGGAGAGCAGTACTTC.

V usage is TRBV6-5 and J usage is TRBJ2-2; 8 positions agree with TRBD2. Trimming removed 6 bases from V and 0 bases from J; junction bases left unmatched: 3. Germline-derived CDR1 and CDR2 are MNHEY and SVGAGI. This CDR3 region has 15 residues. The CDR3 loop is CASRAGGANTGELFF. The CDR3 nucleotides are TGTGCCAGCAGGGCCGGGGGGGCGAACACCGGGGAGCTGTTTTTT.

V and J are TRBV19 and TRBJ2-2; 12 bases map to TRBD1. The CDR3 extends over 15 amino acids. Trimming removed 4 bases from V and 7 bases from J; junction bases left unmatched: 4. The germline CDR1 and CDR2 sequences are LNHDA and SQIVND (reference sequence). CDR3 amino acids: CASSKGTGGYGELFF. CDR3 DNA sequence: TGTGCCAGTAGTAAGGGGACAGGGGGCTACGGGGAGCTGTTTTTT.

The chain links TRBV19 to TRBJ2-1, with unresolved D. This CDR3 has 14 residues. V lost 1 base and J lost 5, with 9 bases in between. The germline V gene has CDR1 LNHDA and CDR2 SQIVND (reference sequence). The CDR3, as DNA: TGTGCCAGTAGTATAGGTTATGGTGACAATGAGCAGTTCTTC. Its translation: CASSIGYGDNEQFF. The variable domain in full, with the rest retrieved from reference TRBV19 and TRBJ2-1, is DGGITQSPKYLFRKEGQNVTLSCEQNLNHDAMYWYRQDPGQGLRLIYYSQIVNDFQKGDIAEGYSVSREKKESFPLTVTSAQKNPTAFYLCASSIGYGDNEQFFGPGTRLTVL.

This clonotype was seen only a few times. The chain joins TRBV18 to TRBJ2-1; the D call may be TRBD1 or TRBD2 (5 bases each). The CDR3 has 15 residues. Germline V gene sequence: CDR1 KGHSH, CDR2 LQKENI. Between the trimmed V and J ends, which lost 7 bases and 4 bases, there was a span of 17 bases. In nucleotides, the CDR3 is TGTGCCAGCTTTACTGGGGGTACGGATTACAATGAGCAGTTCTTC. Amino acids: CASFTGGTDYNEQFF.

This clonotype was counted between two and nine times. This sequence joins TRBV6-5 and TRBJ1-6, with TRBD1 matching 7 bases. The trim removed 6 bases at V and 0 bases at J, leaving 8 bases unmatched. The germline CDR1 and CDR2 sequences are MNHEY and SVGAGI. This CDR3 comprises 17 residues. The CDR3, as DNA: TGTGCCAGCAGAGCGGGACAGACGAGCTCCTATAATTCACCCCTCCACTTT. It specifies CASRAGQTSSYNSPLHF.

V gene TRBV7-6 combines with J gene TRBJ1-1; TRBD1 is a possible D gene (5 bases). Germline assignment: CDR1 SGHVS and CDR2 FNYEAQ. The CDR3 has 17 amino acids. V dropped 2 bases and J dropped 0 bases, with 16 bases sitting between them. Here the CDR3 reads CASSLPRGESVNTEAFF. For the CDR3, the DNA is TGTGCCAGCAGCTTACCGCGGGGCGAGTCGGTGAACACTGAAGCTTTCTTT. Complete variable domain (other parts from reference TRBV7-6 and TRBJ1-1): GAGVSQSPRYKVTKRGQDVALRCDPISGHVSLYWYRQALGQGPEFLTYFNYEAQQDKSGLPNDRFSAERPEGSISTLTIQRTEQRDSAMYRCASSLPRGESVNTEAFFGQGTRLTVV.

The chain employs TRBV7-9 and TRBJ1-2; 7 nucleotides agree with TRBD1. The CDR3 is made up of 13 amino acids. V trimming: 1 base; J trimming: 7 bases; junction bases outside the gene matches: 3. Germline V CDR1 and CDR2: SEHNR, FQNEAQ (reference sequence). CDR3 DNA: TGTGCCAGCAGCTTAGGACCAGGGGGTGGCTACACCTTC. Its protein product is CASSLGPGGGYTF.

The rearrangement uses TRBV6-2 or TRBV6-3 and TRBJ2-1; 10 positions agree with TRBD2. CDR3 length: 14 residues. From germline, CDR1 is MNHEY and CDR2 SVGEGT. The junction had 9 bases not matched to a gene; V was cut back by 7 bases and J by 9 bases. CDR3 residues: CASTLAGEGSEQFF. CDR3 coding DNA: TGTGCCAGCACCCTAGCGGGAGAAGGTAGTGAGCAGTTCTTC.

This clonotype occurred a few times. This chain links TRBV29-1 with TRBJ1-1; D gene uncertain. The CDR3 contains 13 residues. Germline assignment: CDR1 SQVTM and CDR2 ANQGSEA. The V gene lost 6 bases and the J gene lost 0 bases, with 11 bases spanning the gap. CDR3 DNA sequence: TGCAGCGTCGCTGGTACAATGAACACTGAAGCTTTCTTT. Amino acids: CSVAGTMNTEAFF. Full variable domain (remainder filled in from reference TRBV29-1 and TRBJ1-1): SAVISQKPSRDICQRGTSLTIQCQVDSQVTMMFWYRQQPGQSLTLIATANQGSEATYESGFVIDKFPISRPNLTFSTLTVSNMSPEDSSIYLCSVAGTMNTEAFFGQGTRLTVV.

This sequence joins TRBV19 and TRBJ2-1; TRBD2 matches at 9 bases. V lost 4 bases and J lost 6; bases outside the gene matches: 7. Germline-derived CDR1 and CDR2 are LNHDA and SQIVND (reference sequence). This CDR3 is 15 amino acids long. CDR3 loop: CASSTRAGGPNEQFF. For the CDR3, the DNA is TGTGCCAGTAGTACAAGGGCGGGAGGGCCCAATGAGCAGTTCTTC.